One sample yielded the 18 T cell receptor beta chains listed below, sequenced in a study of post-analysis software for immune sequencing data. General study findings and limits: Patients used about five TRBV segments, including TRBV5-6, TRBV5-1 and TRBV20-1, more often than controls.

Libraries were made from TCR beta cDNA, and they carried unique molecular identifiers. TCRdb itself ran the PCR reads through MiXCR, one entry per CDR3 protein. Here the sample spans 600,000 to 750,000 distinct CDR3 sequences, about 60% being singletons. Antigens of these TCRs are unknown. Material: blood. The receptor source for this set is a girl aged 2 to 10 with multiple sclerosis.

This chain joins TRBV7-9 and TRBJ1-2; D may be TRBD1 (5 bases). Germline-derived CDR1 and CDR2 are SEHNR and FQNEAQ (reference sequence). This CDR3 has 15 amino acids. V shed 2 bases and J shed 1 base, with 11 bases lying between them. CDR3 sequence: CASSLTRGVNYGYTF. The CDR3 DNA sequence: TGTGCCAGCAGCTTAACACGAGGGGTTAACTATGGCTACACCTTC. The entire variable domain, with the rest obtained from reference TRBV7-9 and TRBJ1-2, is as follows: DTGVSQNPRHKITKRGQNVTFRCDPISEHNRLYWYRQTLGQGPEFLTYFQNEAQLEKSRLLSDRFSAERPKGSFSTLEIQRTEQGDSAMYLCASSLTRGVNYGYTFGSGTRLTVV.

This clonotype was counted a few times. This chain joins TRBV20-1 and TRBJ1-2; D is undetermined. Germline-derived CDR1 and CDR2 are DFQATT and SNEGSKA (reference sequence). Trimming took off 0 bases at V and 7 bases at J, with 30 bases between the two ends. The CDR3 is made up of 19 amino acids. Written as DNA, the CDR3 is TGCAGTGCTAGAGATCTTCAAACGGGAGGGCTCAGTGGAGCGGTTGGCTACACCTTC. Its protein product is CSARDLQTGGLSGAVGYTF.

This clonotype was seen a few times. The V and J genes are TRBV20-1 and TRBJ2-5, with 9 positions matching TRBD1. The CDR3 has 15 residues. Looked up from germline, CDR1 is DFQATT and CDR2 is SNEGSKA (reference sequence). V lost 2 bases and J lost 5; bases outside the gene matches: 9. The CDR3 DNA is TGCAGTGCTAGACCCCGGGACAGGGCAGGGGAGACCCAGTACTTC. It encodes CSARPRDRAGETQYF.

This chain links TRBV20-1 with TRBJ1-1; no clear D. Trimming stripped 2 bases from V and 1 base from J, with 14 bases between. From germline, CDR1 is DFQATT and CDR2 SNEGSKA (reference sequence). The CDR3 spans 15 residues. CDR3 bases: TGCAGTGCTAGAAGTATGCCAGAGGGGAACACTGAAGCTTTCTTT. Encoded protein: CSARSMPEGNTEAFF.

The chain joins TRBV10-3 to TRBJ1-5, with 10 bases fitting TRBD1. The CDR3 has 15 residues. In germline, CDR1 is ENHRY, CDR2 SYGVKD. The trim removed 2 bases at V and 7 bases at J, leaving 5 bases unmatched. In DNA, the CDR3 is TGTGCCATCAGTGAGCAGGACAGGGGGGTGCAGCCCCAGCATTTT. Its translation: CAISEQDRGVQPQHF.

This CDR3 reads CSAMDGSIVNEQFF. The CDR3 DNA reads TGCAGTGCTATGGACGGAAGTATCGTCAATGAGCAGTTCTTC. The rearrangement uses TRBV20-1 and TRBJ2-1, with D unclear. The CDR3 is 14 residues long. The germline gives CDR1 DFQATT, CDR2 SNEGSKA (reference sequence). The V gene lost 4 bases and the J gene lost 6 bases, with 16 bases spanning the gap.

Many counts were recorded for this clonotype. The V and J genes are TRBV5-1 and TRBJ2-1; 7 bases map to TRBD1. The length of the CDR3 is 15 residues. With 0 bases clipped from V and 0 bases from J, the junction kept 0 bases outside the gene matches. Per germline, CDR1 SGHRS and CDR2 YFSETQ. The CDR3 loop reads CASSLGDSSYNEQFF. The DNA for the CDR3 is TGCGCCAGCAGCTTGGGGGACAGCTCCTACAATGAGCAGTTCTTC.

This clonotype turned up a few times. The rearrangement joins TRBV20-1 to TRBJ2-3, with 9 bases identical to TRBD2. This CDR3 spans 14 amino acids. Germline assignment: CDR1 DFQATT and CDR2 SNEGSKA (reference sequence). Trimming at V came to 5 bases and at J to 5 bases, leaving 8 bases not matched to a gene. CDR3 residues: CSAQASGTGDTQYF. CDR3 DNA sequence: TGCAGTGCTCAGGCTAGCGGGACTGGAGATACGCAGTATTTT.

This clonotype was seen a single time. The junction departs from the called germline gene at one end, perhaps through a read error. V gene TRBV19 combines with J gene TRBJ2-1, with a weak D call TRBD2 (5 bases). The CDR3 length is 13 residues. Germline CDR1 and CDR2: LNHDA and SQIVND (reference sequence). The DNA for the CDR3 is TGCGCCAGTAGCCCGGAGGTGTGGAATGAGCAGTTCTTC. It codes for CASSPEVWNEQFF. The full variable domain, in which reference TRBV19 and TRBJ2-1 provide the parts outside the CDR3, is DGGITQSPKYLFRKEGQNVTLSCEQNLNHDAMYWYRQDPGQGLRLIYYSQIVNDFQKGDIAEGYSVSREKKESFPLTVTSAQKNPTAFYLCASSPEVWNEQFFGPGTRLTVL.

The chain combines TRBV29-1 with TRBJ2-3, with D tentatively TRBD2 (7 bases). CDR3 length: 18 residues. The germline V and J ends were trimmed by 2 bases and 2 bases, with 23 bases remaining between them. Germline CDR1 reads SQVTM; CDR2 reads ANQGSEA. Here the CDR3 reads CSVELWEGGSWITDTQYF. DNA of the CDR3: TGCAGCGTTGAACTATGGGAGGGGGGGAGTTGGATCACAGATACGCAGTATTTT.

The chain combines TRBV6-6 with TRBJ2-7, with D possibly being TRBD2 (5 bases). Per germline, CDR1 MNHNY and CDR2 SVGAGI (reference sequence). The CDR3 totals 13 residues. V lost 6 bases to trimming and J lost 2 bases, with 11 bases between them. The CDR3 is CASSPREAYEQYF. The CDR3, as DNA: TGTGCCAGCAGCCCCCGGGAAGCCTACGAGCAGTACTTC.

The gene calls are TRBV21-1 and TRBJ2-5; the table's D call TRBD1 went unverified against the DNA. TRBV21-1 is a known pseudogene. CDR3 length: 16 amino acids. DNA for the CDR3: TGTGCCAGCAGCAAATCCGATTGGGGGGCCCAAGAGACCCAGTACTTC. It yields the protein CASSKSDWGAQETQYF.

This clonotype was seen more than once but under ten times. The chain joins TRBV12-3 or TRBV12-4 to TRBJ2-1; D is unresolved. V lost 3 bases and J 7 bases, leaving 10 bases between the germline ends. This CDR3 comprises 13 residues. In DNA, the CDR3 is TGTGCCAGCAGTTTTGGGCCAGCTAATGAGCAGTTCTTC. Protein: CASSFGPANEQFF.

CDR3 sequence reads: CASLGGLTQYF. DNA of the CDR3: TGCGCCAGCCTTGGGGGACTCACGCAGTATTTT. V is TRBV10-2 and J is TRBJ2-3; the D gene is possibly TRBD2 (6 bases). Germline V lookup: CDR1 WSHSY, CDR2 SAAADI. There are 11 residues in the CDR3. Trimming took off 8 bases at V and 9 bases at J, with 12 bases between the two ends.

This chain joins TRBV7-2 and TRBJ2-1; D may correspond to TRBD1 or TRBD2 (6 bases each). CDR3 size: 14 residues. Germline CDR1 is SGHTA and CDR2 is FQGNSA. V gave up 6 bases and J gave up 7 bases, with 16 bases separating them. DNA of the CDR3: TGTGCCAGCAGAAAGGAGGGGGGATATAATGAGCAGTTCTTC. As protein: CASRKEGGYNEQFF.

As concerns this clonotype: The junction departs from the called germline gene at one end, perhaps through a read error. This chain connects TRBV6-5 to TRBJ1-2; 9 bases fit TRBD1. There are 18 residues in the CDR3. Germline CDR1 MNHEY, CDR2 SVGAGI. CDR3 sequence reads: CASSYDPAGQGGGYGNTF. The CDR3 DNA reads TGTGCCAGCAGTTACGACCCGGCGGGACAGGGAGGGGGCTATGGCAACACCTTC.

The CDR3 sequence is CSVSLTGMGTGELFF. The DNA for the CDR3 is TGCAGCGTTTCTTTGACAGGGATGGGCACCGGGGAGCTGTTTTTT. The rearrangement uses TRBV29-1 and TRBJ2-2; 7 bases are a match to TRBD1. The CDR3 is made up of 15 amino acids. Germline assignment: CDR1 SQVTM and CDR2 ANQGSEA. The J segment lost 4 bases and the V segment lost 5 bases, leaving 10 bases of the junction unmatched.

V and J are TRBV5-5 and TRBJ2-7; maybe TRBD2 (5 bases). This CDR3 is 13 amino acids long. The V end was cut by 1 base, the J end by 3 bases, with 8 bases between. Germline CDR1 is SGHKS and CDR2 is YYEKEE (reference sequence). CDR3 loop: CASSLYRDYEQYF. CDR3 DNA: TGTGCCAGCAGCTTGTACCGGGACTACGAGCAGTACTTC.